A single sample gave rise to the 9 T cell receptor beta chains below, sequenced in a study of cytomegalovirus exposure and HLA in healthy donors. In the PCR, 60 Vbeta and 13 Jbeta primers were used. The assay was immunoSEQ multiplex PCR, and TCRdb's table has in-frame clones only and misses some. Of 110,000 or so clones in the sample, about 80% are singletons; the top ten hold approximately 2%. Sequences were obtained from PBMCs. The source of these receptors is a human donor in good health.

This chain uses TRBV15 with TRBJ1-4; D may be TRBD1 (5 bases). Germline CDR1 is LNHNV and CDR2 is YYDKDF (reference sequence). V lost 2 bases to trimming and J lost 11 bases, with 12 bases between them. This CDR3 region has 13 residues. The CDR3, as DNA: TGTGCCACCAGCAGAATCCCACAGGCGAAACTGTTTTTT. Protein: CATSRIPQAKLFF.

This chain connects TRBV6-5 to TRBJ2-1; 7 positions agree with TRBD1. The germline gives CDR1 MNHEY, CDR2 SVGAGI. J lost 9 bases, V lost 8 bases, and 13 bases had no gene match. The CDR3 has 14 amino acids. The chain's CDR3 is CASREDRVKSEQFF. The CDR3 coding sequence is TGTGCCAGCCGCGAAGACAGGGTTAAGAGTGAGCAGTTCTTC.

The chain is built from TRBV7-2 and TRBJ2-5; D is perhaps TRBD1 (6 bases). Germline-derived CDR1 and CDR2 are SGHTA and FQGNSA. CDR3 size: 13 residues. Deletions cut 6 bases from V and 5 bases from J, with 13 bases between. The CDR3 loop reads CASRNTGKETQYF. The CDR3 DNA follows: TGTGCCAGCAGGAATACAGGGAAGGAGACCCAGTACTTC.

The V call is TRBV11-3, the J call TRBJ2-3; 8 bases are shared with TRBD2. The germline V gene has CDR1 SGHNT and CDR2 YENEEA. The CDR3 spans 15 residues. The junction had 11 bases not matched to a gene; V was cut back by 8 bases and J by 4 bases. CDR3 sequence (DNA): TGTGCCAGCGGTGAAAGCGGGAGTGTTGCAGATACGCAGTATTTT. Protein: CASGESGSVADTQYF.

The chain recombines TRBV6-5 with TRBJ1-2; no reliable D call. V dropped 4 bases and J dropped 4 bases, with 10 bases sitting between them. Per the germline V gene, CDR1 is MNHEY and CDR2 is SVGAGI. The CDR3 runs to 13 residues. The CDR3 coding sequence is TGTGCCAGCAGTTCCCGGGAGGGCTATGGCTACACCTTC. Translating gives CASSSREGYGYTF.

The chain uses TRBV5-4 and TRBJ1-5; 10 bases match TRBD1. CDR1 is SGHNT, CDR2 YYREEE, per germline (reference sequence). This CDR3 has 14 residues. After removal of 4 bases from V and 5 bases from J, the junction contained 3 bases not matched to a gene. Written as DNA, the CDR3 is TGTGCCAGCAGCAAAGACAGGGGGCATCAGCCCCAGCATTTT. It encodes CASSKDRGHQPQHF. Together with reference TRBV5-4 and TRBJ1-5, the CDR3 gives the full variable domain: ETGVTQSPTHLIKTRGQQVTLRCSSQSGHNTVSWYQQALGQGPQFIFQYYREEENGRGNFPPRFSGLQFPNYSSELNVNALELDDSALYLCASSKDRGHQPQHFGDGTRLSIL.

The chain employs TRBV5-1 and TRBJ2-7; possible D gene TRBD1, 5 bases. Per the germline V gene, CDR1 is SGHRS and CDR2 is YFSETQ. The CDR3 consists of 12 residues. Trimming cost V 2 bases and J 6 bases, with 9 bases left between them. The CDR3 reads CASSLGVGEQYF. The CDR3 bases are TGCGCCAGCAGCTTAGGGGTGGGCGAGCAGTACTTC.

This clone was recorded a few times. The rearrangement uses TRBV7-9 and TRBJ1-1; tentative D call: TRBD1 (5 bases). Per the germline V gene, CDR1 is SEHNR and CDR2 is FQNEAQ (reference sequence). Trimming stripped 5 bases from V and 3 bases from J, with 16 bases between. The CDR3 loop spans 15 amino acids. DNA for the CDR3: TGTGCCAGCAGCCCCAGGCCAGGGAGGGACACTGAAGCTTTCTTT. This sequence encodes CASSPRPGRDTEAFF.

The genes are TRBV7-9 and TRBJ2-2; D not certain. The CDR3 covers 16 residues. Germline CDR1 reads SEHNR; CDR2 reads FQNEAQ (reference sequence). V lost 1 base and J 6 bases, leaving 15 bases between the germline ends. The CDR3: CASSLVVIGEAGELFF. Here the CDR3 DNA reads TGTGCCAGCAGCTTAGTTGTGATTGGAGAGGCCGGGGAGCTGTTTTTT.